This T cell receptor (beta chain) was identified during a study of T cells after somatic rescue of genetic block. The CDR3 is 16 amino acids. Between the trimmed V and J ends, which lost 1 base and 7 bases, there was a span of 20 bases. The germline CDR1 and CDR2 sequences are SGHDT and YYEEEE. Generated by immunoSEQ multiplex PCR, the TCRdb table keeps only in-frame clones and is missing some. The sample has tens of thousands of clones; about 90% are singletons. The chain is built from TRBV5-6 and TRBJ1-2, with D possibly being TRBD1 (6 bases). The sequence derives from a woman between 18 and 30 years old. Sequenced material: peripheral blood mononuclear cells (PBMCs). Here the CDR3 reads CASSLSPAGERAGYTF. CDR3 nucleotides: TGTGCCAGCAGCTTGAGCCCGGCAGGGGAACGCGCTGGCTACACCTTC. The variable domain in full, with the rest retrieved from reference TRBV5-6 and TRBJ1-2, is DAGVTQSPTHLIKTRGQQVTLRCSPKSGHDTVSWYQQALGQGPQFIFQYYEEEERQRGNFPDRFSGHQFPNYSSELNVNALLLGDSALYLCASSLSPAGERAGYTFGSGTRLTVV.